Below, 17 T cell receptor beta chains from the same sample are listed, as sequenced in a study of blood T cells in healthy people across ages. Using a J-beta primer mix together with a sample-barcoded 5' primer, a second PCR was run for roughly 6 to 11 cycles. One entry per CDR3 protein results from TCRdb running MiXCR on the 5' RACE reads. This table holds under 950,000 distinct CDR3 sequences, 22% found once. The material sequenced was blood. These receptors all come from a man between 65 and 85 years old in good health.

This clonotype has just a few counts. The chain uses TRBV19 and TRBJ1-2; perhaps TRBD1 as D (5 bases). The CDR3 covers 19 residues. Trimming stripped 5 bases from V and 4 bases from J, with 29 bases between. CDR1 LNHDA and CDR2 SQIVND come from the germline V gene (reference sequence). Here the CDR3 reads CASSSQLGGRAGRIYGYTF. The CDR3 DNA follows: TGTGCCAGTAGTTCCCAACTTGGAGGCAGGGCAGGTCGGATCTATGGCTACACCTTC.

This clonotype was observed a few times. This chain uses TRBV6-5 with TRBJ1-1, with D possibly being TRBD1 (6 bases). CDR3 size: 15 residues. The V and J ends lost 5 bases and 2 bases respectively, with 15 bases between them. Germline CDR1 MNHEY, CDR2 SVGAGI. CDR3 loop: CASSPRGQGNTEAFF. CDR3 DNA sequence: TGTGCCAGCAGTCCCAGGGGCCAGGGCAACACTGAAGCTTTCTTT.

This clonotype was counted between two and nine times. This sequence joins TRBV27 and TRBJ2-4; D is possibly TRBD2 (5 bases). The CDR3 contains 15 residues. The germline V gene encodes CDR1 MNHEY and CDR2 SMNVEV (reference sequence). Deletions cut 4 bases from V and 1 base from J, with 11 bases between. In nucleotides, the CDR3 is TGTGCCAGCAGTTCCACCGGCGGGGCCAAAAACATTCAGTACTTC. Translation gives CASSSTGGAKNIQYF.

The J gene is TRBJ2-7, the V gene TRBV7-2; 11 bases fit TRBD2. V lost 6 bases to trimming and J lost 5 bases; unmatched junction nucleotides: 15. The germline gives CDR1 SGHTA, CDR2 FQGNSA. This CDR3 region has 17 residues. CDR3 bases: TGTGCCAGCAGAATGGGCAGCGAACTAGCGGGAGTAAACGAGCAGTACTTC. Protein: CASRMGSELAGVNEQYF.

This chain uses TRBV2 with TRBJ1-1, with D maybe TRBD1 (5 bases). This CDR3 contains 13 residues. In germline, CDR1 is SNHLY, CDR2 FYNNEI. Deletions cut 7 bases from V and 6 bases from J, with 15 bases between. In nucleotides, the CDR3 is TGTGCCAGCATAAACGTTTGGGGGGCTGAAGCTTTCTTT. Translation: CASINVWGAEAFF.

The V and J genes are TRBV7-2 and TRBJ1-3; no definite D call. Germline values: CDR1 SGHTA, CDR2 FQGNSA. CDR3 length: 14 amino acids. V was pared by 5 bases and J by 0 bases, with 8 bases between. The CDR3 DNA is TGTGCCAGCAGCCCGCTGCCCTCTGGAAACACCATATATTTT. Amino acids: CASSPLPSGNTIYF.

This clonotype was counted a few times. CDR3 loop: CASSARGATTDTQYF. CDR3 sequence (DNA): TGCGCCAGCAGCGCCCGGGGGGCAACCACAGATACGCAGTATTTT. The gene calls are TRBV5-1 and TRBJ2-3, with a weak D call TRBD2 (7 bases). The CDR3 loop spans 15 amino acids. V gave up 4 bases and J gave up 2 bases, with 14 bases separating them. Germline CDR1 is SGHRS and CDR2 is YFSETQ. The entire variable domain, with the rest obtained from reference TRBV5-1 and TRBJ2-3, is as follows: KAGVTQTPRYLIKTRGQQVTLSCSPISGHRSVSWYQQTPGQGLQFLFEYFSETQRNKGNFPGRFSGRQFSNSRSEMNVSTLELGDSALYLCASSARGATTDTQYFGPGTRLTVL.

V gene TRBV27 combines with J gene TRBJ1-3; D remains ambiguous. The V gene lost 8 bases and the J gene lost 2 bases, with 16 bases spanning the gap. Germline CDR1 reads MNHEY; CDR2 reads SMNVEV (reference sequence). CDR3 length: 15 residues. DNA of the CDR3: TGTGCCAGCGGAAAGAACAGAGCTGCTGGAAACACCATATATTTT. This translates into CASGKNRAAGNTIYF.

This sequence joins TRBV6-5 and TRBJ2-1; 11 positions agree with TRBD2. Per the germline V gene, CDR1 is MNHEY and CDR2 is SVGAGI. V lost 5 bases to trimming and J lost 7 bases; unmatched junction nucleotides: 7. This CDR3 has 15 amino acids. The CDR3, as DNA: TGTGCCAGCAGTCTGACTAGCGGGGTTCGGAATGAGCAGTTCTTC. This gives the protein CASSLTSGVRNEQFF.

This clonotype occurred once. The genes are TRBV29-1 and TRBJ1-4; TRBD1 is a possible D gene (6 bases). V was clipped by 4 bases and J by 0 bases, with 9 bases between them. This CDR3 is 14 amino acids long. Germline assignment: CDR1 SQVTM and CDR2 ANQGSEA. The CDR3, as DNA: TGCAGCGTTGGGGGGACAACAACTAATGAAAAACTGTTTTTT. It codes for CSVGGTTTNEKLFF.

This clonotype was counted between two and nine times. The chain's CDR3 is CASSPLTGRGTDTQYF. CDR3 DNA sequence: TGTGCCAGCAGTCCCCTAACAGGGAGGGGCACAGATACGCAGTATTTT. The J gene is TRBJ2-3, the V gene TRBV6-5, with D maybe TRBD2 (7 bases). V was pared by 5 bases and J by 1 base, with 16 bases between. The CDR3 is made up of 16 amino acids. The germline CDR1 and CDR2 sequences are MNHEY and SVGAGI.

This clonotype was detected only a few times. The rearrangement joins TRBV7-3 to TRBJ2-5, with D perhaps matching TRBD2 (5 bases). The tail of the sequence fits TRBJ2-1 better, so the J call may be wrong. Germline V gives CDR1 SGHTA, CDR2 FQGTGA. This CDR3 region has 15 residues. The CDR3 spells CASSFGGPSRDEQFF. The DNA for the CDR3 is TGTGCCAGCAGCTTTGGAGGTCCCTCGCGGGATGAGCAGTTCTTC.

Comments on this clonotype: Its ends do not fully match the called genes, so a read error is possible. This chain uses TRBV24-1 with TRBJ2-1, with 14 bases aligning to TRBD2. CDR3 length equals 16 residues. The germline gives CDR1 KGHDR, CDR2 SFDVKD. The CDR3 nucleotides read TGTGCCACCAGTGACCTTGGGACTAGCGGGAGCAATGAGCAGCTCTTC. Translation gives CATSDLGTSGSNEQLF.

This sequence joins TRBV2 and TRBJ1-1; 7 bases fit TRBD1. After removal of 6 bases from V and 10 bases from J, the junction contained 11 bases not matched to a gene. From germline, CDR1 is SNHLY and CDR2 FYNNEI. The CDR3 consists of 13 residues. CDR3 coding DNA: TGTGCCAGCAGCATCCTAGACAGGGCAGGAGCTTTCTTT. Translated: CASSILDRAGAFF.

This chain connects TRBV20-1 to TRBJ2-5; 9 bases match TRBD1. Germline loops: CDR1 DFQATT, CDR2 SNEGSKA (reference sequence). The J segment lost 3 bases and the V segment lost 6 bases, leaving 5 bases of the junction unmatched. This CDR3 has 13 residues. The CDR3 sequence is CSATGTGKETQYF. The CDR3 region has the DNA TGCAGTGCCACCGGGACAGGGAAAGAGACCCAGTACTTC.

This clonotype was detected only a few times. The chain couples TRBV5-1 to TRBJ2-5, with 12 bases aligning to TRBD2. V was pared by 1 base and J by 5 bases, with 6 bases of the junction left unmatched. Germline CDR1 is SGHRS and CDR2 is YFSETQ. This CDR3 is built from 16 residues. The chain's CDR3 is CASSLTGLAGQETQYF. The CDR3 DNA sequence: TGCGCCAGCAGCTTGACCGGACTAGCGGGGCAGGAGACCCAGTACTTC.

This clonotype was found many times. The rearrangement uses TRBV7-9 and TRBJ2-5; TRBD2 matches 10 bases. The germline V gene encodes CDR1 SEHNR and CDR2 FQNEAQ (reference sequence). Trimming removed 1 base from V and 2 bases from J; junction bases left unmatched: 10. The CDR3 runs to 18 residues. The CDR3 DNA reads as TGTGCCAGCAGCTTAGAGAAGCGGGCTAGCGGGGGACAAGAGACCCAGTACTTC. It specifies CASSLEKRASGGQETQYF.